The rows below give T cell receptor beta chains drawn from one sample of a study of T-cell reconstitution after alpha-beta-depleted transplantation in children. TCRdb called the PCR reads again in MiXCR, with one record for every CDR3 protein. The sample has about 600,000 distinct CDR3 sequences, approximately 10% seen once. This material consisted of PBMCs from the stem cell graft donor, taken from the stem cell graft. The receptors come from a human donor who donated a stem cell graft to a child with acute myeloid leukemia. CDR3s include the opening cysteine and the closing phenylalanine or tryptophan. D genes are given only for firm matches. The size of a clone is reported for some rows only, either as once, few or many, or as a class for expanded clones.

clone_size	j_call	v_call	d_call	cdr3_nt	cdr3_aa
many	TRBJ2-5	TRBV15	.	TGTGCCACCAGCAGGGATAACATTGCCATGGGGACCCAGTACTTC	CATSRDNIAMGTQYF
.	TRBJ1-4	TRBV28	.	TGTGCCAGCAGTTTGCCTTCAGGCCTTAATGAAAAACTGTTTTTT	CASSLPSGLNEKLFF
.	TRBJ1-2	TRBV25-1	.	TGTGCCAGCAGTGATTTAGGAGATCTCTATGGCTACACCTTC	CASSDLGDLYGYTF
few	TRBJ2-1	TRBV29-1	.	TGCAGCGGAAGGCTAGCGCCCGACTCCTACAATGAGCAGTTCTTC	CSGRLAPDSYNEQFF
few	TRBJ1-5	TRBV6-5	.	TGTGCCAGCAGCCGTGACAGTTATCAGCCCCAGCATTTT	CASSRDSYQPQHF
.	TRBJ2-5	TRBV20-1	TRBD2	TGCAGTGCTGCCGCGGGGGGGCAAGAGACCCAGTACTTC	CSAAAGGQETQYF
many	TRBJ2-7	TRBV28	.	TGTGCCAGCAGTTTGGGTGGGTATAGCTACGAGCAGTACTTC	CASSLGGYSYEQYF
few	TRBJ2-5	TRBV19	TRBD1	TGTGCCAGTAGTTCGCGGACAGGGGCAAGAGAGACCCAGTACTTC	CASSSRTGARETQYF
few	TRBJ2-7	TRBV11-1	.	TGTGCCAGCAGCCGTGCAGGGACCTCCTACGAGCAGTACTTC	CASSRAGTSYEQYF
.	TRBJ2-1	TRBV28	TRBD2	TGTGCCAGCAGCGGCCCGGGACTAGCAGCTAATGAGCAGTTCTTC	CASSGPGLAANEQFF